This T cell receptor (beta chain) was sequenced during a study of blood T cell repertoires in COVID-19 (dated by TCRdb to the early 2020s). General notes on the study: Samples from collaborators originated in the United States, Italy and Spain and spanned both the acute and convalescent phases of COVID-19. The prospective study material was composed of cDNA or gDNA derived from T cells, B-cell-depleted T cells, or PBMCs. The dataset comprised deeply sampled blood TCRbeta repertoires from subjects exposed to, actively infected with, or recovered from COVID-19. The repertoires were made available in a free public database intended to serve as a resource for research on the immune response to SARS-CoV-2. The samples were drawn from two sources: the first 160 participants of the ongoing ImmuneRACE study, and about 1,300 subjects contributed by 6 global collaborators. A de-identified subject ID, COVID-19 status, age in years and sex were almost always included in the sample metadata. Where HLA class I and class II types were available, the types were taken from metadata supplied by the sample provider, not from assay-based typing. Points the paper makes about the study in general: Clinical and demographic metadata were provided uncurated, with the amount varying by source and participant.

V is shortened by 2 bases, J by 6 bases, and the region joining them spans 10 bases. The CDR3 spans 13 residues, from the cysteine through the phenylalanine. Of all the DNA, just the CDR3 is kept, 39 bases in frame from base 1. Whole blood was collected in K2EDTA tubes by collaborating institutions according to the institutions' own protocols. Collaborator samples were shipped for TCRbeta analysis as frozen whole blood, isolated PBMCs, or DNA extracted from either sample type. The immunoSEQ Assay, a bias-controlled multiplex PCR, was used to amplify TCRbeta CDR3 regions from genomic DNA. The study's processing was this. Nucleated cell counts per sample were estimated from amplification of reference gene primers within the assay. To quantify the absolute abundance of each unique TCRbeta CDR3 rearrangement, sequence reads were collapsed and filtered. For each sample, productive Simpson clonality was calculated by taking the square root of Simpson's diversity index across productive rearrangements. In its TCRdb copy, this immuneACCESS table keeps in-frame sequences only and misses some clones. Where compared with another copy, unresolved V genes explain less than half of these, and the others have no known cause. V and J calls and clone size are copied from that table; D and trimming were computed from the DNA. Here the sample has roughly 68,000 clones; around four fifths occur a single time. The ten largest clones represent approximately 18% of the sample.

This clone was detected a few times. Which antigen it targets is not known. No much larger clonotype is one base removed from it; base qualities were not supplied. Sequencing used peripheral blood. The chain employs TRBV12-3 or TRBV12-4 and TRBJ1-1; confidence is insufficient to name the D gene. The sequence came from a woman aged 80 or older with acute or convalescent COVID-19. The bases are TGTGCCAGCAGTTTAATGTTGCGTTCTGAAGCTTTCTTT. Translation gives CASSLMLRSEAFF.